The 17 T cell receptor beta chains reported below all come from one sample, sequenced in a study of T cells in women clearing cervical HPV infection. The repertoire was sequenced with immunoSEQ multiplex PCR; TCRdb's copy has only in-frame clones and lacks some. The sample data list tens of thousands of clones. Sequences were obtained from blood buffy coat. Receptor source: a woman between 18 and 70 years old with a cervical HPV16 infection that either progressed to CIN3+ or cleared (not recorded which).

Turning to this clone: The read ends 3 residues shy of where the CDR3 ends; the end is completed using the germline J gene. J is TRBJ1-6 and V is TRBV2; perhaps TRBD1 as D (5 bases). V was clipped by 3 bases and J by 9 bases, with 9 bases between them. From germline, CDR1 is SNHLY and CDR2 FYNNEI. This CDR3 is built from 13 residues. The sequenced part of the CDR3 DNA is TGTGCCAGCAGTGAGCTCAGGGTTTCACCC. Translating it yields CASSELRVSP. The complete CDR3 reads CASSELRVSPLHF.

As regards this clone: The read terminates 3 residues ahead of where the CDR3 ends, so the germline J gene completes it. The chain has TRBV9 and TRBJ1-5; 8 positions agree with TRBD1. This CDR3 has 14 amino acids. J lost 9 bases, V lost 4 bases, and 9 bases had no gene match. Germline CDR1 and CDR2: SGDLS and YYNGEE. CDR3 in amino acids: CASSPGGGRRPQHF. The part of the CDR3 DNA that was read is TGTGCCAGCAGCCCAGGGGGCGGCCGCCGGCCC.

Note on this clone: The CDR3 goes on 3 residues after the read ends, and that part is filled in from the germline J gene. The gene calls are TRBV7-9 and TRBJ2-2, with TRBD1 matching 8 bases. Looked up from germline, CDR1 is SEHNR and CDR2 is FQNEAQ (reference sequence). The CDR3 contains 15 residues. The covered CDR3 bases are TGTGCCAGCAGCTTTCACCAGGGGGCGGGTTCACCG. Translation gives CASSFHQGAGSP. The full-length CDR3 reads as CASSFHQGAGSPLFF.

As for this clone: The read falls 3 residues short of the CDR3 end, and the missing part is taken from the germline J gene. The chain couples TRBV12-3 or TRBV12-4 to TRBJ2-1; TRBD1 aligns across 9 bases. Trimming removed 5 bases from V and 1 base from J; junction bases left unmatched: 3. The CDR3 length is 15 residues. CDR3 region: CASSRDRDSYNEQFF. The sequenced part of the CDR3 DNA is TGTGCCAGCAGTCGGGACAGGGATTCCTACAATGAG.

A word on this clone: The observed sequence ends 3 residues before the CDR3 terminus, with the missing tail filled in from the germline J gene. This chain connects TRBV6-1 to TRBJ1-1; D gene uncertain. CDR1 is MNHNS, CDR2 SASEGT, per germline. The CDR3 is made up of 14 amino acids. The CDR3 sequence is CASSEASSGWEAFF. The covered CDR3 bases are TGTGCCAGCAGTGAAGCTTCCTCGGGTTGGGAA.

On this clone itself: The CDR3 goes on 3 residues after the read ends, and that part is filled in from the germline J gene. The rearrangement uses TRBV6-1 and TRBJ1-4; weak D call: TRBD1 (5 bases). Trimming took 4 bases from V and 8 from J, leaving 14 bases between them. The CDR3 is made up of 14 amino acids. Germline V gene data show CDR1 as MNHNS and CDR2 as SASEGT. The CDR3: CASSGGEMGEKLFF. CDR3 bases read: TGTGCCAGCAGTGGGGGGGAGATGGGAGAAAAA.

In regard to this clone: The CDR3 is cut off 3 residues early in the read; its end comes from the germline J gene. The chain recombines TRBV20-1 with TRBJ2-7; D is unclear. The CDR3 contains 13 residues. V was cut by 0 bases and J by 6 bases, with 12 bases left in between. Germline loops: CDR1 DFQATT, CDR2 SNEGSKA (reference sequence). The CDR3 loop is CSARDPPSLEQYF. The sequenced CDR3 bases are TGCAGTGCTAGAGATCCCCCCTCCCTCGAG.

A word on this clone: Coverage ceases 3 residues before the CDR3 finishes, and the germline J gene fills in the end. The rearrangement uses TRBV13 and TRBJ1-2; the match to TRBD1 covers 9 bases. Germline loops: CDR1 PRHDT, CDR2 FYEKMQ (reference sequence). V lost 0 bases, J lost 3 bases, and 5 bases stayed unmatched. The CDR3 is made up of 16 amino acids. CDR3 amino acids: CASSLGGRQGDYGYTF. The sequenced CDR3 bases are TGTGCCAGCAGCTTAGGGGGACGACAGGGGGACTATGGC.

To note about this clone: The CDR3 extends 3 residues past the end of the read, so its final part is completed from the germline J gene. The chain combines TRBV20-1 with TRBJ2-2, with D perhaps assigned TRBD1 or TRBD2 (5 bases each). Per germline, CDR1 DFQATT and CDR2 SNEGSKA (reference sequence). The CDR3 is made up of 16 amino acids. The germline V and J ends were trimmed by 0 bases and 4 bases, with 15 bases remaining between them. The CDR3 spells CSARDRKAGSTGELFF. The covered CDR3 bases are TGCAGTGCTAGAGATCGAAAGGCAGGGAGCACCGGGGAG.

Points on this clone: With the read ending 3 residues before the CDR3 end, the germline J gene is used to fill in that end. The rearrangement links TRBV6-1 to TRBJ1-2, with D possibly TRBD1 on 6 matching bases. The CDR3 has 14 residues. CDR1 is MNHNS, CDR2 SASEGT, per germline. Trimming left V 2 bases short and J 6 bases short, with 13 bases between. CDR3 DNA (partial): TGTGCCAGCAGTGAACAGGGGCGTGGGGATGGC. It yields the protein CASSEQGRGDG. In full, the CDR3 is CASSEQGRGDGYTF.

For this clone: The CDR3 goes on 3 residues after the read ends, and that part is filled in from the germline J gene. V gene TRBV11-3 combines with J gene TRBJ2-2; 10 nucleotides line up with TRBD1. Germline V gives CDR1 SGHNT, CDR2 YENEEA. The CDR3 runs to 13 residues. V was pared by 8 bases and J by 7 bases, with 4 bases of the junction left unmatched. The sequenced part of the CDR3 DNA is TGTGCCAGCGCGGGACAGGGGAGCGGGGAG. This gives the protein CASAGQGSGE. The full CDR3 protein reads CASAGQGSGELFF.

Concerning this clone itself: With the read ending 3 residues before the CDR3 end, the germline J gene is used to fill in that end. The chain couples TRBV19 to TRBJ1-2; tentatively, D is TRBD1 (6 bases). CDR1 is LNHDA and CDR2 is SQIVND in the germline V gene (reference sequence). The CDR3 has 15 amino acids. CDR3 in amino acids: CASRRGPGGWDDYTF. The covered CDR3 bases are TGTGCCAGTCGCCGGGGTCCGGGGGGCTGGGACGAC.

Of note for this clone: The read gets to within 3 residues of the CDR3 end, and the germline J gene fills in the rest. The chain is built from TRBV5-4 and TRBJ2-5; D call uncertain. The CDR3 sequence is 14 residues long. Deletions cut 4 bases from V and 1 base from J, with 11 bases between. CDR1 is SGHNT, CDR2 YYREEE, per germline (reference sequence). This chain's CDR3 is CASSVKHSQETQYF. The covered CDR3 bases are TGTGCCAGCAGCGTAAAGCACAGCCAAGAGACC.

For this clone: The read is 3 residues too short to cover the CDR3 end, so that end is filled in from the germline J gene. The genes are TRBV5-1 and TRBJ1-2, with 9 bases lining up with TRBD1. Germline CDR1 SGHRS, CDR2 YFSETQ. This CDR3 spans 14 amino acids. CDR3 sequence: CASSELTGGAGYTF. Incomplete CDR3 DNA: TGCGCCAGCAGCGAGCTAACAGGGGGCGCAGGC.

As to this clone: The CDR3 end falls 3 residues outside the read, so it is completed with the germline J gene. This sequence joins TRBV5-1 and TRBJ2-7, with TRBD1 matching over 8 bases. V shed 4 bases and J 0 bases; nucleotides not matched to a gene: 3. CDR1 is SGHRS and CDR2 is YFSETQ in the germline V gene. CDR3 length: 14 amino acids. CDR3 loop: CASSPDRDSYEQYF. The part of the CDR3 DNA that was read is TGCGCCAGCAGCCCGGACAGGGACTCCTACGAG.

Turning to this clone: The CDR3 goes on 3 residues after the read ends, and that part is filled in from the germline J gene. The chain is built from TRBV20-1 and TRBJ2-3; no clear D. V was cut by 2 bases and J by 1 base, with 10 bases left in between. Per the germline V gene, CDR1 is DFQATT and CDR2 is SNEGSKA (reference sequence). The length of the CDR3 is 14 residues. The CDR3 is CSARPALGTDTQYF. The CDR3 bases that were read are TGCAGTGCTAGACCCGCCCTAGGCACAGATACG.

This chain's CDR3 is CSARDRGNRNNEQFF. CDR3 bases read: TGCAGTGCTAGAGACCGGGGGAACAGAAACAATGAG. This chain uses TRBV20-1 with TRBJ2-1; D might be TRBD2 (6 bases). The read terminates 3 residues ahead of where the CDR3 ends, so the germline J gene completes it. The CDR3 extends over 15 amino acids. Germline V gene sequence: CDR1 DFQATT, CDR2 SNEGSKA (reference sequence). The V and J ends lost 0 bases and 5 bases respectively, with 14 bases between them.